What follows describes a single T cell receptor beta chain. Antigen unknown. This sample is drawn from a study of T-cell reconstitution after alpha-beta-depleted transplantation in children. This CDR3 has 13 amino acids. V was clipped by 1 base and J by 5 bases, with 8 bases between them. CDR1 and CDR2 from the germline V gene are SSHAT and FNYEAQ (reference sequence). Preparation of the TCRbeta library used unique molecular identifiers. MiXCR, applied by TCRdb to the PCR reads, yields one record per CDR3 protein. The repertoire holds approximately 430,000 distinct CDR3 sequences, with about 16% as singletons. Findings and caveats of the study: Newly made T cells mostly supplied T-cell counts and diversity one year after transplant.

Sequences were derived from PBMCs, mostly from graft donor cells, sampled 360 days after TCRalphabeta/CD19-depleted stem cell transplant. This TCR was recovered from a boy under three years old who had a stem cell transplant for Wiskott-Aldrich syndrome, so the T cells may come from the graft donor. The V call is TRBV7-7, the J call TRBJ2-5, with D unresolved. The CDR3 region has the DNA TGTGCCAGCAGCTTAGGGGATGTCGAGACCCAGTACTTC. Translation gives CASSLGDVETQYF.